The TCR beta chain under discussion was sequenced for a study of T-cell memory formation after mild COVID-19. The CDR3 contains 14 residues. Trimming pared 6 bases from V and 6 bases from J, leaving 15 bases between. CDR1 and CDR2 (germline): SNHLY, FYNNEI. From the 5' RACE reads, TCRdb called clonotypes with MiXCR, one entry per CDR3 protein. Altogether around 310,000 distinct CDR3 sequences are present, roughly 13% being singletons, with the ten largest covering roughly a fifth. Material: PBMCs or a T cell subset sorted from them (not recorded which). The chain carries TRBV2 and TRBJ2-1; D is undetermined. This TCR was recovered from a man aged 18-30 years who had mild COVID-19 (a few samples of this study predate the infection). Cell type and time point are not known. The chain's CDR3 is CASRVATWGNEQFF. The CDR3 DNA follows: TGTGCCAGCAGGGTGGCCACATGGGGCAATGAGCAGTTCTTC.